The clone carrying this T cell receptor beta chain was detected ten times or more. Each of the donors had 9 to 10 milliliters of peripheral blood drawn into EDTA-treated Vacutainer tubes. This entry belongs to a study of blood T cells in healthy people across ages. V shed 5 bases and J shed 0 bases, with 14 bases lying between them. The length of the CDR3 is 14 residues. The germline V gene encodes CDR1 DFQATT and CDR2 SNEGSKA (reference sequence). Through a sample-barcoded 5' primer and a J-beta primer mix, a second PCR was run for about 7 to 12 cycles. Via MiXCR, TCRdb re-called the 5' RACE reads, giving one row per CDR3 protein. The table lists 500,000 to 700,000 distinct CDR3 sequences, 25% to 35% of them singletons, with 15% to 18% in the top ten.

Specimen: blood. V is TRBV20-1 and J is TRBJ2-7; the D gene is possibly TRBD1 (7 bases). The sequence was collected from a woman aged 80 or over in good health. CDR3 loop: CSAARQGGSYEQYF. Here the CDR3 DNA reads TGCAGTGCTGCGCGTCAGGGGGGCTCCTACGAGCAGTACTTC.